This T cell receptor beta chain was recovered during a study of T cell repertoires in cytomegalovirus infection (dated 2019 in TCRdb). Looking at the study overall: Because public TCR beta signatures pointed to carriage of CMV infection together with the matching HLA type, the HLA type of each donor mattered for the analysis. Overall results and qualifications from the work: The ex vivo response was dominated by HLA-C-restricted CMV-specific TCR beta clonotypes, which also provided the single most frequent clonotype in two of eight donors. Cumulative frequency of public TCR beta family members discriminated carriers of CMV infection plus the relevant HLA type in this cohort and an independent approximately 350-donor cohort.

A remark on this clonotype: What antigen it recognizes has not been identified. No much larger clone exists at a distance of one base, and base qualities are not known.

The CDR3 sequence holds 14 residues, the cysteine and phenylalanine included. The only DNA kept is the CDR3, 42 bases in frame from the first base. For this chain, trimming is 6 bases at the V end and 9 bases at the J end, and the number of junction bases without a gene match is 9. In the germline V gene, CDR1 corresponds to SNHLY and CDR2 to FYNNEI. Reads for this sample came from an Illumina HiSeq 1500. TCRdb handled the public reads itself, with Q25 trimming in fastp and clone calling in MiXCR, and kept productive beta chains. Rows are unified per CDR3 protein, each entry keeping the most common DNA and genes. In all, the sample holds some 230,000 distinct CDR3 sequences, and approximately 22% of those were seen once. The ten largest clones add up to 18% of the sample.

The receptor chain draws on TRBV2 and TRBJ2-1, with TRBD2 matching 9 junction bases. What was sequenced was CD8+ T cells from PBMCs. This receptor was identified in a human donor in good health (CMV status not recorded). Some clones in this sample may be carry-over from other donors' samples. The nucleotide sequence is given as TGTGCCAGCAGGGTCGGCGGGGGGGCGGCTGAGCAGTTCTTC. Its translation is CASRVGGGAAEQFF. The CDR3, completed at both ends by the reference TRBV2 and TRBJ2-1 genes, gives the full variable domain EPEVTQTPSHQVTQMGQEVILRCVPISNHLYFYWYRQILGQKVEFLVSFYNNEISEKSEIFDDQFSVERPDGSNFTLKIRSTKLEDSAMYFCASRVGGGAAEQFFGPGTRLTVL.